One sample yielded the 19 T cell receptor beta chains listed below, sequenced in a study of beta chain features in type 1 diabetes. General study findings and limits: Type 1 diabetes patients had moderately but significantly shorter TCRB CDR3s in all four CD4+ subsets.

Their cognate antigens are unknown. Sequenced material consisted of expressed TCRB transcripts (all of the isolated RNA was reverse transcribed). Using immunoSEQ multiplex PCR, the repertoire was profiled, and TCRdb retains in-frame clones only, with some absent. The table lists 600,000 to 700,000 clones, around 12% of them singletons. Material: naive CD4+ T cells from blood. The source is a man under 40 with type 1 diabetes.

The V call is TRBV20-1, the J call TRBJ2-7; D call uncertain. V was pared by 3 bases and J by 3 bases, with 6 bases between. The CDR3 loop spans 11 amino acids. CDR1 is DFQATT, CDR2 SNEGSKA, per germline (reference sequence). This CDR3 is CSASLLYEQYF. CDR3 in DNA: TGCAGTGCTAGTCTTCTCTACGAGCAGTACTTC.

This clone was counted a few times. The rearrangement joins TRBV7-2 to TRBJ2-3; 11 nucleotides match TRBD2. CDR3 length: 17 residues. Germline CDR1 and CDR2: SGHTA and FQGNSA. The V gene end was trimmed by 5 bases and the J gene end by 6 bases; junction bases not matched to a gene: 13. The CDR3 here is CASSTSSTSGGGDTQYF. The CDR3 DNA is TGTGCCAGCAGCACCTCGTCCACTAGCGGGGGAGGGGATACGCAGTATTTT.

This clone has more than one count but fewer than ten. The J gene is TRBJ2-1, the V gene TRBV2, with 8 bases aligning to TRBD2. V trimming: 6 bases; J trimming: 7 bases; junction bases outside the gene matches: 11. Germline loops: CDR1 SNHLY, CDR2 FYNNEI. The CDR3 has 15 amino acids. Here the CDR3 DNA reads TGTGCCAGCAGCCAAGGGGGACTAGTCCTGAATGAGCAGTTCTTC. This codes for CASSQGGLVLNEQFF.

A few counts support this clone. The chain uses TRBV14 and TRBJ2-1, with 9 bases aligning to TRBD1. This CDR3 region has 15 residues. Germline V gene lookup returns CDR1 SGHDN and CDR2 FVKESK. After removal of 5 bases from V and 7 bases from J, the junction contained 9 bases not matched to a gene. CDR3 in DNA: TGTGCCAGCAGCGAACAGGGGGCAAGTTGGAATGAGCAGTTCTTC. Protein sequence: CASSEQGASWNEQFF.

The chain uses TRBV19 and TRBJ1-3; 7 bases fit TRBD1. V trimming: 6 bases; J trimming: 0 bases; junction bases outside the gene matches: 8. This CDR3 is 16 amino acids long. Germline loops: CDR1 LNHDA, CDR2 SQIVND (reference sequence). The CDR3, as DNA: TGTGCCAGTAGAAGGGGGACAGCCGACTCTGGAAACACCATATATTTT. Encoded protein: CASRRGTADSGNTIYF.

This clone was observed a few times. V usage is TRBV2 and J usage is TRBJ1-1; D not certain. The CDR3 loop spans 13 amino acids. The V end was cut by 4 bases, the J end by 0 bases, with 6 bases between. Germline V CDR1 and CDR2: SNHLY, FYNNEI. The CDR3 spells CASSGSMNTEAFF. DNA of the CDR3: TGTGCCAGCAGTGGCAGTATGAACACTGAAGCTTTCTTT.

This clone was seen only a few times. The chain joins TRBV4-2 to TRBJ1-1; weak D call: TRBD1 (5 bases). Trimming pared 5 bases from V and 0 bases from J, leaving 16 bases between. This CDR3 region has 16 residues. Germline V gene sequence: CDR1 LGHNA, CDR2 YNFKEQ. The CDR3 coding sequence is TGTGCCAGCAGCAATCTGATCGGGGCCATGAACACTGAAGCTTTCTTT. Translation: CASSNLIGAMNTEAFF.

This clone has just a few counts. This chain uses TRBV2 with TRBJ1-6; no clear D. The CDR3 is 10 amino acids. V lost 3 bases, J lost 19 bases, and 10 bases lay in between. The germline V gene encodes CDR1 SNHLY and CDR2 FYNNEI. The CDR3 DNA reads as TGTGCCAGCAGTGATCAGACATTTCACTTT. It yields the protein CASSDQTFHF.

This clone was counted only a few times. V and J are TRBV5-4 and TRBJ2-1; no clear D gene. The CDR3 consists of 15 residues. Looked up from germline, CDR1 is SGHNT and CDR2 is YYREEE (reference sequence). The V end lost 4 bases, the J end lost 3 bases, and 14 bases lay between the germline ends. CDR3 sequence (DNA): TGTGCCAGCAGCCGCCACCAGGCTGGCTACAATGAGCAGTTCTTC. Amino acids: CASSRHQAGYNEQFF.

This chain uses TRBV30 with TRBJ1-2; no reliable D call. V lost 2 bases, J lost 8 bases, and 12 bases lay in between. The CDR3 is 12 residues long. Germline CDR1 and CDR2: GTSNPN and SVGIG (reference sequence). The CDR3 loop reads CAWSFLRGGYTF. The CDR3 DNA follows: TGTGCCTGGAGTTTCCTTCGGGGAGGCTACACCTTC.

The chain employs TRBV2 and TRBJ2-2; D not certain. The CDR3 is 16 amino acids. CDR1 and CDR2 from the germline V gene are SNHLY and FYNNEI. V lost 0 bases and J 6 bases, leaving 14 bases between the germline ends. CDR3 in amino acids: CASSEAPPRQAGELFF. Here the CDR3 DNA reads TGTGCCAGCAGTGAAGCCCCACCCCGACAAGCCGGGGAGCTGTTTTTT.

The rearrangement links TRBV11-3 to TRBJ2-1, with D unclear. The germline gives CDR1 SGHNT, CDR2 YENEEA. V shed 3 bases and J shed 7 bases, with 10 bases lying between them. The CDR3 has 13 amino acids. The CDR3 here is CASSFLLHNEQFF. For the CDR3, the DNA is TGTGCCAGCAGCTTTTTACTCCATAATGAGCAGTTCTTC.

This clone appeared a few times. V gene TRBV5-6 combines with J gene TRBJ1-5; D perhaps matches TRBD1 (6 bases). Germline CDR1 reads SGHDT; CDR2 reads YYEEEE. The germline V and J ends were trimmed by 2 bases and 2 bases, with 11 bases remaining between them. The CDR3 spans 15 residues. Written as DNA, the CDR3 is TGTGCCAGCAGCTTTGGAAGGGGGGGCAATCAGCCCCAGCATTTT. Translating gives CASSFGRGGNQPQHF.

The V call is TRBV6-5, the J call TRBJ1-1; no reliable D call. Trimming removed 6 bases at V and 4 bases at J, with 12 bases between. Germline CDR1 is MNHEY and CDR2 is SVGAGI. The CDR3 runs 13 residues. CDR3 region: CASSRTQPTEAFF. The CDR3 DNA is TGTGCCAGCAGCCGAACACAGCCCACTGAAGCTTTCTTT.

This clone was seen just once. The chain recombines TRBV27 with TRBJ2-2; the D gene could be TRBD1 or TRBD2 (5 bases each). Trimming left V 6 bases short and J 6 bases short, with 14 bases between. Per the germline V gene, CDR1 is MNHEY and CDR2 is SMNVEV (reference sequence). This CDR3 has 14 residues. The CDR3 sequence: CASSHGPGPGELFF. CDR3 nucleotides: TGTGCCAGCAGCCATGGTCCGGGACCCGGGGAGCTGTTTTTT.

A few counts support this clone. The chain combines TRBV4-3 with TRBJ1-2; unclear D gene. V was shortened by 0 bases and J by 0 bases, with 11 bases between the two germline ends. CDR1 and CDR2 (germline): LGHNA, YSLEER. This CDR3 spans 16 amino acids. CDR3 sequence (DNA): TGCGCCAGCAGCCAAGATGGAAGGGAGACTAACTATGGCTACACCTTC. It translates to CASSQDGRETNYGYTF.

This clone was counted between two and nine times. The chain is built from TRBV6-5 and TRBJ2-6; no definite D call. V was trimmed by 3 bases and J by 5 bases, leaving 11 bases between them. The germline V gene has CDR1 MNHEY and CDR2 SVGAGI. The CDR3 extends over 15 amino acids. The CDR3 loop is CASSYWTERANVLTF. CDR3 in DNA: TGTGCCAGCAGTTATTGGACCGAAAGGGCCAACGTCCTGACTTTC.

A few counts support this clone. The chain recombines TRBV11-3 with TRBJ2-5, with TRBD2 matching over 7 bases. With V trimmed by 1 base and J by 2 bases, 1 base remained unmatched. This CDR3 region has 14 residues. CDR1 SGHNT and CDR2 YENEEA come from the germline V gene. The CDR3: CASSLGGGQETQYF. CDR3 bases: TGTGCCAGCAGCTTAGGGGGAGGGCAAGAGACCCAGTACTTC.

The chain recombines TRBV7-2 with TRBJ1-2; 8 bases match TRBD1. The V gene's germline CDR1 is SGHTA and CDR2 FQGNSA. This CDR3 has 14 residues. V was pared by 5 bases and J by 4 bases, with 6 bases of the junction left unmatched. CDR3 loop: CASSPRTGPYGYTF. The DNA for the CDR3 is TGTGCCAGCAGCCCCCGGACAGGGCCCTATGGCTACACCTTC.